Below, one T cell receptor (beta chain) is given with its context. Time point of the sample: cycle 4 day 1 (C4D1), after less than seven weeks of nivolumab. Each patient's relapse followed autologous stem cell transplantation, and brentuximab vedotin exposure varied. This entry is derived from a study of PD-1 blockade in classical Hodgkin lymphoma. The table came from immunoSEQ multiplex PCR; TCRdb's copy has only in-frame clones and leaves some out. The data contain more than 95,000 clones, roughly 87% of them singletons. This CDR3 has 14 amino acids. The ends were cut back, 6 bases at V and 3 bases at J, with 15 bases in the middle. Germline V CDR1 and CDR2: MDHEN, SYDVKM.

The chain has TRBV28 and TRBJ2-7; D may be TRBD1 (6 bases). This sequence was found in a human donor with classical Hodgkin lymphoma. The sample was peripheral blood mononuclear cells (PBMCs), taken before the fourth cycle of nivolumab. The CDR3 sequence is CASSYRVENYEQYF. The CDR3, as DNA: TGTGCCAGCAGCTACAGGGTGGAAAACTACGAGCAGTACTTC.